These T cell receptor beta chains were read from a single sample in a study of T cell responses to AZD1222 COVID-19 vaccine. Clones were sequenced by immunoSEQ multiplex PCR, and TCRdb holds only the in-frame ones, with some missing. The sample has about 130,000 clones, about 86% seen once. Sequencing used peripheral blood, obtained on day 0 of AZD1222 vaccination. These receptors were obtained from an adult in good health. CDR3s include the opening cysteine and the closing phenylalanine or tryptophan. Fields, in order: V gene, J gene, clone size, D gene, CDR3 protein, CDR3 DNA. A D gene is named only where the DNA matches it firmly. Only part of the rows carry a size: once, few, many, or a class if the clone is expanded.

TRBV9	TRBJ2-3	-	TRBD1	CASSTRTGRTDTQYF	TGTGCCAGCAGCACCCGGACAGGGCGCACAGATACGCAGTATTTT
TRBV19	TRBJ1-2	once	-	CASSNTLYGYTF	TGTGCCAGTAGTAACACCCTCTATGGCTACACCTTC
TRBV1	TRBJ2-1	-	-	CTSSQDRSWAGGSCNEQFF	-
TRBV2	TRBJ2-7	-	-	CASSEQGLSYEQYF	TGTGCCAGCAGTGAACAGGGTCTCTCCTACGAGCAGTACTTC
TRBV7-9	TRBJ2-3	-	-	CASSPSGSTDTQYF	TGTGCCAGCAGCCCCAGCGGCAGCACAGATACGCAGTATTTT
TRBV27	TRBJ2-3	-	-	CASRSGPDTQYF	TGTGCCAGCAGGTCCGGGCCAGATACGCAGTATTTT
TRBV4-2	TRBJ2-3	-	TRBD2	CASSQLAGLPTDTQYF	TGTGCCAGCAGCCAGCTAGCGGGACTCCCTACAGATACGCAGTATTTT
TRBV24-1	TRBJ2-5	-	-	CATSDPQETQYF	TGTGCCACCAGTGATCCACAAGAGACCCAGTACTTC
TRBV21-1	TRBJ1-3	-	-	CASSPPGWFQPSVGNTIYF	TGTGCCAGCAGCCCCCCAGGGTGGTTCCAACCCTCCGTTGGAAACACCATATATTTT
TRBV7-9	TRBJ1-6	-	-	CASSLVPYRQSRVPLHF	TGTGCCAGCAGCTTAGTACCCTACCGACAGTCTCGGGTACCCCTCCACTTT
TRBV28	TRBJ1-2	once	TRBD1	CASLFQGGNYGYTF	TGTGCCAGCTTGTTTCAGGGGGGCAACTATGGCTACACCTTC
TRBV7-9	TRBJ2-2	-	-	CASIPKSGNTGELFF	TGTGCCAGCATACCCAAGAGCGGGAACACCGGGGAGCTGTTTTTT
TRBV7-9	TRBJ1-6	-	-	CASSLAGSPLHF	TGTGCCAGCAGCTTAGCGGGCTCACCCCTCCACTTT
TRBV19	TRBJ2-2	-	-	CASSRRGGGTGELFF	TGTGCCAGTAGCCGGCGTGGGGGCGGCACCGGGGAGCTGTTTTTT
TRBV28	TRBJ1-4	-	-	CASSLSVPTMEEKLFF	TGTGCCAGCAGTTTATCGGTCCCGACAATGGAGGAAAAACTGTTTTTT
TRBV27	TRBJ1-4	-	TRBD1	CASSQQGAEEKLFF	TGTGCCAGCAGTCAACAGGGGGCTGAGGAAAAACTGTTTTTT
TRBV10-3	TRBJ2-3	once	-	CAISESGRGIVDTQYF	TGTGCCATCAGTGAGTCGGGACGAGGGATTGTGGATACGCAGTATTTT
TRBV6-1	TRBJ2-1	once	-	CASSEQFGAEDDNEQFF	TGTGCCAGCAGTGAACAGTTTGGAGCGGAGGATGACAATGAGCAGTTCTTC
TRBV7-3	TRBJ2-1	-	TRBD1	CASSPSNRDRYNEQFF	TGTGCCAGCAGCCCATCAAATAGGGACAGATACAATGAGCAGTTCTTC
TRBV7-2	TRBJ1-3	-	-	CASSYPGDEYTIYF	TGTGCCAGCAGCTACCCAGGAGACGAATACACCATATATTTT
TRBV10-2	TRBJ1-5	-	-	CASSAGDQPQHF	TGCGCCAGCAGTGCCGGTGATCAGCCCCAGCATTTT
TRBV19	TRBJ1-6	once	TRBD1	CASSRWTGFDNSPLHF	TGTGCCAGTAGTCGCTGGACAGGGTTTGATAATTCACCCCTCCACTTT
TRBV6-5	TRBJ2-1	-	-	CASSYSRAINEQFF	TGTGCCAGCAGTTACTCGCGGGCCATCAATGAGCAGTTCTTC
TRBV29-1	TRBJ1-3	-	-	CSVEGDGVSGNTIYF	TGCAGCGTTGAAGGGGACGGGGTCTCTGGAAACACCATATATTTT
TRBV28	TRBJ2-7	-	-	CASSLGGATYEQYF	TGTGCCAGCAGTTTGGGGGGCGCGACCTACGAGCAGTACTTC
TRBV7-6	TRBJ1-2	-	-	CASSFFWGSGPGLIRSGYTF	TGTGCCAGCAGCTTTTTTTGGGGGAGTGGGCCAGGACTAATTAGGAGTGGCTACACCTTC
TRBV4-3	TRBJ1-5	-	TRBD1	CASSAGQGKNQPQHF	TGCGCCAGCAGCGCGGGACAGGGCAAAAATCAGCCCCAGCATTTT
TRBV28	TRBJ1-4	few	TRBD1	CASSRGQTNEKLFF	TGTGCCAGCAGTAGGGGGCAGACTAATGAAAAACTGTTTTTT
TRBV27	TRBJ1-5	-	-	CASSFGTSNQPQHF	TGTGCCAGCAGTTTTGGGACCAGCAATCAGCCCCAGCATTTT
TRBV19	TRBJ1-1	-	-	CAGDRTGTEAFF	TGTGCCGGTGACAGGACGGGCACTGAAGCTTTCTTT
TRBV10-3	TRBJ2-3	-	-	CAQASGATDTQYF	TGTGCCCAAGCTTCCGGAGCAACAGATACGCAGTATTTT
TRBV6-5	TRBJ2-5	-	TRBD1	CASSYSSQGEETQYF	TGTGCCAGCAGTTACTCGAGTCAGGGGGAAGAGACCCAGTACTTC
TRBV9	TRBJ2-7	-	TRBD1	CASSVDTGGNLAEQYF	TGTGCCAGCAGCGTAGATACAGGGGGGAATCTGGCCGAGCAGTACTTC
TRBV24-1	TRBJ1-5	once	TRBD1	CATSDHPQGGTVQPQHF	TGTGCCACCAGTGATCACCCACAGGGGGGTACAGTTCAGCCCCAGCATTTT
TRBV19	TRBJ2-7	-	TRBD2	CASSSPGTSRYEQYF	TGTGCCAGTAGTTCCCCCGGGACTAGCAGATACGAGCAGTACTTC
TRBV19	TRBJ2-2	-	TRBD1	CATTGTAYTGELFF	TGTGCCACTACCGGGACAGCATACACCGGGGAGCTGTTTTTT
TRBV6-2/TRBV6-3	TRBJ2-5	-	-	CASSYEKLRTQYF	TGTGCCAGCAGTTACGAGAAGTTGCGGACCCAGTACTTC
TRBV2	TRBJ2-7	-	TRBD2	CASTGLAGFGEQYF	TGTGCCAGCACCGGACTAGCGGGATTTGGCGAGCAGTACTTC
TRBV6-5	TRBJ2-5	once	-	CASRVQETQYF	TGTGCCAGCAGAGTCCAAGAGACCCAGTACTTC
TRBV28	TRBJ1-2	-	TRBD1	CASSLWQGGNYGYTF	TGTGCCAGCAGTTTATGGCAGGGGGGGAACTATGGCTACACCTTC
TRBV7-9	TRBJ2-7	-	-	CASSHKTYEQYF	TGTGCCAGCAGCCATAAGACCTACGAGCAGTACTTC
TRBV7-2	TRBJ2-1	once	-	CASSPGPNQRIEQFF	TGTGCCAGCAGCCCAGGACCGAACCAACGCATTGAGCAGTTCTTC
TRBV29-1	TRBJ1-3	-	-	CSVEPPGNTIYF	TGCAGCGTTGAACCCCCTGGAAACACCATATATTTT
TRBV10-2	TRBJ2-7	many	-	CASSDPGRTSSYEQYF	TGCGCCAGCAGTGACCCCGGAAGAACCAGCTCCTACGAGCAGTACTTC
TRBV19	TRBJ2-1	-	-	CASSPTYNEQFF	TGTGCCAGTAGTCCCACCTACAATGAGCAGTTCTTC
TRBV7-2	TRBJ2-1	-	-	CASSLMGEEEQFF	TGTGCCAGCAGCTTAATGGGGGAGGAGGAGCAGTTCTTC
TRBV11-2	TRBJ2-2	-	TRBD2	CASSLVGSGITGELFF	TGTGCCAGCAGCTTAGTCGGTAGCGGGATAACCGGGGAGCTGTTTTTT
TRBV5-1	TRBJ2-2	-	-	CASSLASYTGELFF	TGCGCCAGCAGCTTGGCGAGCTACACCGGGGAGCTGTTTTTT
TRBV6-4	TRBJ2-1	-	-	CASSREADIYNEQFF	TGTGCCAGCAGTCGGGAAGCGGACATCTACAATGAGCAGTTCTTC
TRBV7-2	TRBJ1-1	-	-	CASSLVYGANTEAFF	TGTGCCAGCAGCTTAGTATATGGGGCCAACACTGAAGCTTTCTTT
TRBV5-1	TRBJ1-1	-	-	CASSLEAGSTFF	TGCGCCAGCAGCTTGGAGGCAGGCTCAACTTTCTTT
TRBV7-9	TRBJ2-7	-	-	CASSLEYEQYF	TGTGCCAGCAGCTTAGAGTACGAGCAGTACTTC